The present T cell receptor (beta chain) was sequenced within a study of graft-versus-host responses after intestinal transplantation. Turning to the study itself: All recipients were given anti-thymocyte globulin induction, and tacrolimus and steroids were then administered for approximately 3 years.

Clones were sequenced by immunoSEQ multiplex PCR, and TCRdb holds only the in-frame ones, with some missing. The repertoire holds 1,500 to 2,000 clones, with about 92% as singletons. Study-wide results and caveats: Recipient-marrow GvH clones were detected, some having first appeared in ileum or blood.

This clone was counted a single time. Its antigen remains unidentified. The sequence was obtained from a human patient who received an intestinal transplant, so some T cells may come from the graft donor. Sequencing used PBMCs, obtained 16 days after intestinal transplant.

The CDR3 DNA sequence: TGTGCCAGCAGCTCCTTTGCAACTAATGAAAAACTGTTTTTT. The encoded protein is CASSSFATNEKLFF. The chain couples TRBV6-1 to TRBJ1-4, with D uncertain. V was clipped by 6 bases and J by 0 bases, with 8 bases between them. The germline gives CDR1 MNHNS, CDR2 SASEGT. This CDR3 is built from 14 residues.